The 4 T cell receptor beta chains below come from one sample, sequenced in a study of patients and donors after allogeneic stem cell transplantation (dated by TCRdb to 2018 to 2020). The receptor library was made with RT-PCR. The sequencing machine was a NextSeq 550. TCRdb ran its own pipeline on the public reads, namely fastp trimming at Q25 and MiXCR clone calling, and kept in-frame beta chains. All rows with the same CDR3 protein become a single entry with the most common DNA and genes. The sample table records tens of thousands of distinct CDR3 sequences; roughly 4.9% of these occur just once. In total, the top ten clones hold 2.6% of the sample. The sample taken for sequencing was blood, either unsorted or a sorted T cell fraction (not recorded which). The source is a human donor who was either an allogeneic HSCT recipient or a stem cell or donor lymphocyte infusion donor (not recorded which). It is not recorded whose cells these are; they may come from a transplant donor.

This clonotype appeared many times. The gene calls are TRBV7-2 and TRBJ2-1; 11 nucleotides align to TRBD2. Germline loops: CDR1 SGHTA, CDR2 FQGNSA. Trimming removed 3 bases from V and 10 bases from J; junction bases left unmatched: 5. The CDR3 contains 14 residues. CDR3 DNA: TGTGCCAGCAGCTTTACTAGCGGGAGTGGGGAGCAGTTCTTC. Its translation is CASSFTSGSGEQFF.

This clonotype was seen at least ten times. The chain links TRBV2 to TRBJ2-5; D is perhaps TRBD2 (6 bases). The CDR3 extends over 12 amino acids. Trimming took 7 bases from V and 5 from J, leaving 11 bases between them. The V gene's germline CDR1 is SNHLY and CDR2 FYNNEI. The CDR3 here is CASKAGSETQYF. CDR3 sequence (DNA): TGTGCCAGCAAGGCGGGGAGCGAGACCCAGTACTTC. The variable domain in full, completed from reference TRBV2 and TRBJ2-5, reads EPEVTQTPSHQVTQMGQEVILRCVPISNHLYFYWYRQILGQKVEFLVSFYNNEISEKSEIFDDQFSVERPDGSNFTLKIRSTKLEDSAMYFCASKAGSETQYFGPGTRLLVL.

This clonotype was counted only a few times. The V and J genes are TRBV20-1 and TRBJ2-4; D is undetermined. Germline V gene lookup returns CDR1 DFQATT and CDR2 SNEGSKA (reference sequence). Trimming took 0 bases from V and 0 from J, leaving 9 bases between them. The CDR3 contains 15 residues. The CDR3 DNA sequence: TGCAGTGCTAGAGATCTCGGCCAAGCCAAAAACATTCAGTACTTC. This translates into CSARDLGQAKNIQYF.

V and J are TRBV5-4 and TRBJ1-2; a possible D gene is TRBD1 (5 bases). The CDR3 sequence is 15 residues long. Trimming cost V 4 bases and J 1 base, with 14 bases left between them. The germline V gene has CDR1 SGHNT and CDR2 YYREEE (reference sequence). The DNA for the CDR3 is TGTGCCAGCAGCCCGAGGCAGGGAAATAACTATGGCTACACCTTC. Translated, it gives CASSPRQGNNYGYTF.